This TCR beta chain was obtained from a study of CD8 T cells in ankylosing spondylitis (dated 2017 in TCRdb). Regarding the study in general: The study profiled T cell receptor beta repertoires in healthy donors and ankylosing spondylitis patients to find disease-linked TCR variants. The full study cohort comprised some 27 ankylosing spondylitis patients and some 110 healthy donors. Peripheral blood was sampled, and synovial fluid was also collected from ankylosing spondylitis patients. Summary of the overall study and its limitations: Some motif variants were previously reported in synovial fluid and blood of reactive arthritis patients, suggesting common disease-initiation mechanisms. Significant enrichment of the disease-linked clones was reported in matched synovial fluid samples from ankylosing spondylitis patients. Blood from ankylosing spondylitis patients appeared to be characterized by a TCR beta motif composed of 7 to 9 highly homologous amino acid variants. A CD8+ phenotype was shown by the disease-linked clones, which were found at relatively low frequencies in peripheral blood.

A word on this clonotype: This clone's antigen is unknown. Relative to the germline gene, one junction end is altered; a read error may explain this.

CDR1 and CDR2, looked up from the germline V gene, are SGHDT and YYEEEE. The CDR3 spans 15 residues, from the cysteine through the phenylalanine. The entry retains the CDR3 DNA only, 45 bases that are in frame from base 1. These reads were obtained on an Illumina HiSeq 2500. Quantitative 5'-RACE with molecular barcodes was used to prepare TCR beta libraries. On the study's bioinformatics: A new computational method, built on a probabilistic model of VDJ rearrangement, was used to identify disease-linked TCR variants. TCRdb ran its own pipeline on the public reads, namely fastp trimming at Q25 and MiXCR clone calling, and kept in-frame beta chains. Each CDR3 protein appears once, grouped with its most common genes and DNA. These V and J calls rely on TCRdb rather than the paper's analysis. The sample table records some 130,000 distinct CDR3 sequences; more than 9.5% of these occur just once. The ten biggest clones cover about 4% of the sample.

This receptor was identified in a female donor with ankylosing spondylitis or in good health (not recorded which). The rearrangement joined TRBV5-6 to TRBJ2-7; the central 9 bases match TRBD2. The sequenced sample was blood, either unsorted or a sorted T cell fraction (not recorded which). This receptor has the CDR3 CASSLGAGGPNEHYF. The DNA reads as follows: TGTGCCAGCAGCTTGGGGGCGGGAGGGCCGAACGAGCATTACTTC. This CDR3, with the reference TRBV5-6 and TRBJ2-7 proteins standing in past its ends, gives the full variable domain DAGVTQSPTHLIKTRGQQVTLRCSPKSGHDTVSWYQQALGQGPQFIFQYYEEEERQRGNFPDRFSGHQFPNYSSELNVNALLLGDSALYLCASSLGAGGPNEHYFGPGTRLTVT.